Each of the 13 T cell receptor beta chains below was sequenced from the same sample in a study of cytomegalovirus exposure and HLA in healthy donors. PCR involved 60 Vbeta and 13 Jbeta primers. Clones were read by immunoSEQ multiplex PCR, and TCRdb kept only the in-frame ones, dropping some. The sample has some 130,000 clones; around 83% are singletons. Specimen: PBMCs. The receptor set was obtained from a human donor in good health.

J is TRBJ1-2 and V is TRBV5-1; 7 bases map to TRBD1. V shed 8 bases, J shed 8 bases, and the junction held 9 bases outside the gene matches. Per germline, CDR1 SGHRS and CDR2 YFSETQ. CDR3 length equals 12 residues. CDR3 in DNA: TGCGCCAGTTCGACAGGGCAGAGAGGCTACACCTTC. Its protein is CASSTGQRGYTF.

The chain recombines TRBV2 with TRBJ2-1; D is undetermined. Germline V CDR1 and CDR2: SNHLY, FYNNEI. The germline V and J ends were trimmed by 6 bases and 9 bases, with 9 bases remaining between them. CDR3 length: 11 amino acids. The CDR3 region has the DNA TGTGCCAGCAGCTACCCGGGTGAGCAGTTCTTC. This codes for CASSYPGEQFF.

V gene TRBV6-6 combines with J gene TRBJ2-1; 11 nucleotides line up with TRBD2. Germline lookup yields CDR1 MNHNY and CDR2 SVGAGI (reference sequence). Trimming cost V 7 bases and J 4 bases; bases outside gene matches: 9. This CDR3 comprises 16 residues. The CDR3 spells CASTGLAGTKYNEQFF. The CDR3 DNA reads TGTGCCAGCACCGGACTAGCGGGTACCAAGTACAATGAGCAGTTCTTC.

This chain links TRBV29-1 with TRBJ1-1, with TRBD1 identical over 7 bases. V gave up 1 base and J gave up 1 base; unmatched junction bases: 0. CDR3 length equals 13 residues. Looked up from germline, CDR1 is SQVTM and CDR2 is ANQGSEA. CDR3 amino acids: CSVEAGGNTEAFF. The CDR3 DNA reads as TGCAGCGTTGAAGCAGGGGGGAACACTGAAGCTTTCTTT.

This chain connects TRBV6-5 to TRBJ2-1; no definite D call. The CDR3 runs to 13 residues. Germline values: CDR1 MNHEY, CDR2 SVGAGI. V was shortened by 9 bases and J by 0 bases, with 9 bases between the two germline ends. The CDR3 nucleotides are TGTGCCAGTGGCGGAGTCTCCTACAATGAGCAGTTCTTC. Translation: CASGGVSYNEQFF.

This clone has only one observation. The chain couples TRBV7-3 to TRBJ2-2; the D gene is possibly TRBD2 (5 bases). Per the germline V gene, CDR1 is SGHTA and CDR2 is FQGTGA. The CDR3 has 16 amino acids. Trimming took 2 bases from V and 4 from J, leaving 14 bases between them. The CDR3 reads CASSLYAGAGTGELFF. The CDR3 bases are TGTGCCAGCAGCTTATACGCGGGCGCGGGCACCGGGGAGCTGTTTTTT.

The CDR3 spells CASSFQTGIFTISNQPQHF. The CDR3 nucleotides are TGTGCCAGTAGTTTCCAGACAGGGATCTTTACGATCAGCAATCAGCCCCAGCATTTT. The V call is TRBV19, the J call TRBJ1-5, with 7 bases lining up with TRBD1. The CDR3 runs 19 residues. The J segment lost 1 base and the V segment lost 5 bases, leaving 17 bases of the junction unmatched. Germline lookup yields CDR1 LNHDA and CDR2 SQIVND (reference sequence).

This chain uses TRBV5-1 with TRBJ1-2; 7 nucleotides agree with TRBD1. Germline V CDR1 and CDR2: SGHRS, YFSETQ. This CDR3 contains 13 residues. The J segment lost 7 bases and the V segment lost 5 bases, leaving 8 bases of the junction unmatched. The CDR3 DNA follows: TGCGCCAGCAGACCCGACAGGGAGGCTGGCTACACCTTC. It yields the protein CASRPDREAGYTF.

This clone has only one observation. CDR3 in amino acids: CASSSTGLAYEQYF. CDR3 nucleotide sequence: TGTGCCAGCAGTTCCACAGGCCTTGCCTACGAGCAGTACTTC. The V call is TRBV27, the J call TRBJ2-7; tentatively, D is TRBD1 (5 bases). Germline V gene data show CDR1 as MNHEY and CDR2 as SMNVEV (reference sequence). This CDR3 has 14 amino acids. Between the trimmed V and J ends, which lost 4 bases and 2 bases, there was a span of 12 bases.

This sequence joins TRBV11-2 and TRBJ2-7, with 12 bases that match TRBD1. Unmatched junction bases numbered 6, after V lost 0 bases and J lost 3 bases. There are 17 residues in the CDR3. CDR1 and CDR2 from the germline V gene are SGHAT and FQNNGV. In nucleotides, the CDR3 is TGTGCCAGCAGCTTAGATCGTGGGACAGGGGGCAGCTACGAGCAGTACTTC. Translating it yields CASSLDRGTGGSYEQYF.

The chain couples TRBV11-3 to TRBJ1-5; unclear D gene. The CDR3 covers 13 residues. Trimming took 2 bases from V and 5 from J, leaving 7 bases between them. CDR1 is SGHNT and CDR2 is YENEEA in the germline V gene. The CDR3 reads CASSLRGDQPQHF. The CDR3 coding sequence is TGTGCCAGCAGCTTACGGGGAGATCAGCCCCAGCATTTT.

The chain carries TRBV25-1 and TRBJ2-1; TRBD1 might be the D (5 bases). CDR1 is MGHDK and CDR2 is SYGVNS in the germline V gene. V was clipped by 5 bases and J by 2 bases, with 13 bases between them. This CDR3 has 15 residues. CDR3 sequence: CASSRGVPTYNEQFF. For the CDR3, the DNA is TGTGCCAGCAGTAGGGGCGTTCCCACCTACAATGAGCAGTTCTTC.

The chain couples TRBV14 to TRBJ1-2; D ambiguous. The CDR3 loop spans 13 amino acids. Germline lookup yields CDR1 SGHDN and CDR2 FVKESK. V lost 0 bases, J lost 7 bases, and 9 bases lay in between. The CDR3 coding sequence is TGTGCCAGCAGCCAAGAATGGGAGTTTGGCTACACCTTC. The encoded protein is CASSQEWEFGYTF.